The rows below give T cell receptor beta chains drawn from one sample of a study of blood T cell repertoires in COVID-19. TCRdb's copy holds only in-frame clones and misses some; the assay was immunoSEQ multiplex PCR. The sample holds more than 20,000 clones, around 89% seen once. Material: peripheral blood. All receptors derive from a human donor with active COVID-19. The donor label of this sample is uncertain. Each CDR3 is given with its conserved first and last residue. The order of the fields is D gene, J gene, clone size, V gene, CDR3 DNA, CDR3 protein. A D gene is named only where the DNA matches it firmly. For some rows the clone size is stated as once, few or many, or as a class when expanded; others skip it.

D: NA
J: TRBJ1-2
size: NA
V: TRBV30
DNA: TGTGCCTGGAGTGTACGCGGGCTAGGCTACACCTTC
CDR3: CAWSVRGLGYTF

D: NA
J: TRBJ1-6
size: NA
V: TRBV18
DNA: TGTGCCAGCTCACCGGCCGGGTTGGAAAATTCACCCCTCCACTTT
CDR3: CASSPAGLENSPLHF

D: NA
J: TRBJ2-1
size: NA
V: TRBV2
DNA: TGTGCCAGCAGGCCTACTAGGGTTGACTACAATGAGCAGTTCTTC
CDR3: CASRPTRVDYNEQFF

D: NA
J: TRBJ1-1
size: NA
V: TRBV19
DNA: TGTGCCAGTAGCCCTGTCGGGAACACTGAAGCTTTCTTT
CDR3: CASSPVGNTEAFF

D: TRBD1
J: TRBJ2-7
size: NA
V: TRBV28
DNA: TGTGCCGGGAGGACAGGGGGTGAAGAGCAGTACTTC
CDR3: CAGRTGGEEQYF

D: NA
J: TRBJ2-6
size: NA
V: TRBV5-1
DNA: TGCGCCAGCAGCTCCCGGGACATAGGACGTTCTGGGGCCAACGTCCTGACTTTC
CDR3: CASSSRDIGRSGANVLTF

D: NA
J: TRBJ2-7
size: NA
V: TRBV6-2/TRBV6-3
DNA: TGTGCCAGCAGTTACCCCCAGGGGGGCGAGCAGTACTTC
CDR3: CASSYPQGGEQYF

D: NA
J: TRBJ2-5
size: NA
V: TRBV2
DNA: TGTGCCAGCAGTGTAACAGGGTTAGAGACCCAGTACTTC
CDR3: CASSVTGLETQYF

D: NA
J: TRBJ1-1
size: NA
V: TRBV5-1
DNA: TGCGCCAGCAGCTACGTGGAGTTGGACACTGAAGCTTTCTTT
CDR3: CASSYVELDTEAFF

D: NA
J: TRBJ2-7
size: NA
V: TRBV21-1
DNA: TGTGCCAGCGGCTCTGAGGGAGGCTACGAGCAGTACTTC
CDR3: CASGSEGGYEQYF

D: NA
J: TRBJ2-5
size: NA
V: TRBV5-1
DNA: TGCGCCAGCAGCCCTCCGGATCGGGGAGAGACCCAGTACTTC
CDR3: CASSPPDRGETQYF

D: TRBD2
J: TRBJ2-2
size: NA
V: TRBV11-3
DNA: TGTGCCAGCAGCTCTTTACTAGCGGGAGGGCCAAACACCGGGGAGCTGTTTTTT
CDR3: CASSSLLAGGPNTGELFF

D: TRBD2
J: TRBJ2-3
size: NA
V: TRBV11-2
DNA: TGTGCCAGCAGCTTAGGTTCGGGAGGCATGGGCACAGATACGCAGTATTTT
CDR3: CASSLGSGGMGTDTQYF

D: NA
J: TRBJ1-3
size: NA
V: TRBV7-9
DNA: TGTGCCAGCGGGGGGGGCCGGGGGCCCTCTGGAAACACCATATATTTT
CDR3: CASGGGRGPSGNTIYF

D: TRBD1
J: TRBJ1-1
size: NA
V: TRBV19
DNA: TGTGCCAGTAGTATAGGTAGACAGGGATGGCGAAATGGTGACACTGAAGCTTTCTTT
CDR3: CASSIGRQGWRNGDTEAFF

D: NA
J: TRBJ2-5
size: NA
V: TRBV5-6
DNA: TGTGCCAGCAGCTTAAGAAGGGGGAGTTTACAAGAGACCCAGTACTTC
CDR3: CASSLRRGSLQETQYF

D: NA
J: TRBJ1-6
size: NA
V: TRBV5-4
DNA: TGTGCCAGCAGCTCCGCCCCGGGAGATAATTCACCCCTCCACTTT
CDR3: CASSSAPGDNSPLHF

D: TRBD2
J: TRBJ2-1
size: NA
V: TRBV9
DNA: TGTGCCAGCAGCGAACGGGGGGGCGCCCAGGATGAGCAGTTCTTC
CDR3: CASSERGGAQDEQFF

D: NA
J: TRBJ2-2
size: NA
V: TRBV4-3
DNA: TGCGCCAGCAGCCAAGTTACAGGGGGGGGGACCGGGGAGCTGTTTTTT
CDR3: CASSQVTGGGTGELFF

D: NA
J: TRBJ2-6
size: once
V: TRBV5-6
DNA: TGTGCCAGCAGCTTGACCCCCGGGGGATCTGGGGCCAACGTCCTGACTTTC
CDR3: CASSLTPGGSGANVLTF

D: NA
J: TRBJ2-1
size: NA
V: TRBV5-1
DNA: TGCGCCAGCAGCGGAGGGGTTGGCGGAAATGAGCAGTTCTTC
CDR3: CASSGGVGGNEQFF

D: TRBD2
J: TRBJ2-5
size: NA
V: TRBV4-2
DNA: TGTGCCAGCAGCCAAGGTGTATCGTTAGCGGGGTACCAAGAGACCCAGTACTTC
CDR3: CASSQGVSLAGYQETQYF

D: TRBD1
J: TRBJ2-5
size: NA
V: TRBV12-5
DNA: TGTGCTAGTGGTCAAAGAGACAGGGCCCAAGAGACCCAGTACTTC
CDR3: CASGQRDRAQETQYF

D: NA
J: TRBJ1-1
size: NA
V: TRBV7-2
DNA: TGTGCCAGCAGCTTCGCGGACACTGAAGCTTTCTTT
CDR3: CASSFADTEAFF

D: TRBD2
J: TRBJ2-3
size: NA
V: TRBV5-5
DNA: TGTGCCAGCAGCCAAGGGACTAGCCCGTCCACAGATACGCAGTATTTT
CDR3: CASSQGTSPSTDTQYF

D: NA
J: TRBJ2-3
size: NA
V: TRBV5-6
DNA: TGTGCCAGCAGCTTGGGACTAAAAGGAAGCACAGATACGCAGTATTTT
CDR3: CASSLGLKGSTDTQYF

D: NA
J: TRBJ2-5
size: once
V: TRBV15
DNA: TGTGCCACCAGCAGAGATTTGGGAGGGGGTCAAGAGACCCAGTACTTC
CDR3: CATSRDLGGGQETQYF

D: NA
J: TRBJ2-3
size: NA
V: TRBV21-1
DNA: TGTGCCAGCAGCAAAGGGAGCGGGGTTTTTGTAGATACGCAGTATTTT
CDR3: CASSKGSGVFVDTQYF

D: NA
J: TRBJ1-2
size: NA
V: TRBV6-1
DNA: TGTGCCAGCAGTGAAATGACAGCGAACTATGGCTACACCTTC
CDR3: CASSEMTANYGYTF

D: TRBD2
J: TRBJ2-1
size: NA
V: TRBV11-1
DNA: TGTGCCAGCAGCGGACTAGCGGGAGACAATGAGCAGTTCTTC
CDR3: CASSGLAGDNEQFF

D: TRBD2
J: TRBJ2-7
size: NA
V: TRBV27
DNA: TGTGCCAGCAGTGGGACCAGCGGGGGATATTACGAGCAGTACTTC
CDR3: CASSGTSGGYYEQYF

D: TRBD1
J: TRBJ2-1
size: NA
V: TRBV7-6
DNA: TGTGCCAGCAGCATCGGACAGGGGCTCTCCTATGAGCAGTTCTTC
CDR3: CASSIGQGLSYEQFF

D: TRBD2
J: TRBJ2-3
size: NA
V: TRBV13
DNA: TGTGCCAGCAACCCGGGGACCGGCGGGGGAAGCACAGATACGCAGTATTTT
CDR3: CASNPGTGGGSTDTQYF

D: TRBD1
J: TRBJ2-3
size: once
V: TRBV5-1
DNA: TGCGCCAGCAGCCCAAGGGGGCCTAGTCAGTATTTT
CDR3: CASSPRGPSQYF

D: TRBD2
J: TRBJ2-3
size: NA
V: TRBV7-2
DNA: TGTGCCAGCAGCTTTAGCGGGGCACTCACAGATACGCAGTATTTT
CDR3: CASSFSGALTDTQYF

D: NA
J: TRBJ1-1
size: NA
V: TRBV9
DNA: TGTGCCAGCAGCGTAGGCAGGGGGAACACTGAAGCTTTCTTT
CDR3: CASSVGRGNTEAFF

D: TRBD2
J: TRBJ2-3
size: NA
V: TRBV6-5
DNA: TGTGCCAGCAGGGGACTAGCGGACACAGATACGCAGTATTTT
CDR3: CASRGLADTDTQYF

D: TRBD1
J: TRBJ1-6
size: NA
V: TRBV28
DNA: TGTGCCAGCAGTACCGGGGACAGTTATAATTCACCCCTCCACTTT
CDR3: CASSTGDSYNSPLHF

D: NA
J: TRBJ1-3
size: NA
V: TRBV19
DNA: TGTGCCAGTAGTATAGGCCAGGACTCTGGAAACACCATATATTTT
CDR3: CASSIGQDSGNTIYF

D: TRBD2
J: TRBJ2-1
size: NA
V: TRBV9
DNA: TGTGCCAGCAGCGTAGAACTAGCGGGGGGAAACAATGAGCAGTTCTTC
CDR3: CASSVELAGGNNEQFF

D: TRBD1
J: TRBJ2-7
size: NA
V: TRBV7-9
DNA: TGTGCCAGCAGCTTCCGGGACAGGGTCAACGAGCAGTACTTC
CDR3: CASSFRDRVNEQYF

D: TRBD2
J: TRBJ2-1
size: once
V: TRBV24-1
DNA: TGTGCCACCAGTGACCCTAGCGGAAGCGGGAACAATGAGCAGTTCTTC
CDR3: CATSDPSGSGNNEQFF

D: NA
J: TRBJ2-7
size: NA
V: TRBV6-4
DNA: TGTGCCAGCAGTGGGGGCCTCTACGAGCAGTACTTC
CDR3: CASSGGLYEQYF

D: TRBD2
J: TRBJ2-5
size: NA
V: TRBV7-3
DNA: TGTGCCAGCAGCGTCTCCGGGACTAGGGAAGAGACCCAGTACTTC
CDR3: CASSVSGTREETQYF

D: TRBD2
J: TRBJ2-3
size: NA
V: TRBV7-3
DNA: TGTGCCAGCAGCTTAGAGCTAGCGGGGTCTGCTACGCAGTATTTT
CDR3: CASSLELAGSATQYF

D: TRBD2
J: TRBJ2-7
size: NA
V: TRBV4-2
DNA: TGTGCCAGCACCAGAGCGGGACTAGCGGGAGAAGAGCAGTACTTC
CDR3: CASTRAGLAGEEQYF

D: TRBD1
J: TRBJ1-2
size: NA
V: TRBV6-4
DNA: TGTGCCAGCAGTCCAGACAGGGGGCATGGCTACACCTTC
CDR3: CASSPDRGHGYTF

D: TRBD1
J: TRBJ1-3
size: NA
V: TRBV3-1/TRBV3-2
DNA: TGTGCCAGCAGCCAAGATCCAGGGGGTGGAAACACCATATATTTT
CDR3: CASSQDPGGGNTIYF

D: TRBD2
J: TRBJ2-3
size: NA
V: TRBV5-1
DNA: TGCGCCAGCAGCTTGGCCGGACTAGCGGGGCAGGATACGCAGTATTTT
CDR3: CASSLAGLAGQDTQYF

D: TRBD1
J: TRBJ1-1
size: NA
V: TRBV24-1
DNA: TGTGCCACCAATCCGGACAACAGGGGGCTAAACACTGAAGCTTTCTTT
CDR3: CATNPDNRGLNTEAFF

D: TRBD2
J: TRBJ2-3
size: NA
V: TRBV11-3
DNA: TGTGCCAGCAGCTTAGGGAGGGACTCGGGGGGGTCAGATACGCAGTATTTT
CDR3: CASSLGRDSGGSDTQYF

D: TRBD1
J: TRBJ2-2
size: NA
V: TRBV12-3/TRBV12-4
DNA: TGTGCCAGCAGTTCGACAGGGACGGGGGAGCTGTTTTTT
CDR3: CASSSTGTGELFF

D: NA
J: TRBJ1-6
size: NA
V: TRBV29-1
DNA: TGCAGCGTAGCCCCAGGGAGGAATTCACCCCTCCACTTT
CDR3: CSVAPGRNSPLHF

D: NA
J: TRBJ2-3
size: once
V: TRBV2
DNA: TGTGCCAGCGGCCCTCCACAGGGTACGCAGTATTTT
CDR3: CASGPPQGTQYF

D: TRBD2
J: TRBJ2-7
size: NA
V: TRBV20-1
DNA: TGCAGTGCTAGTCCGGTGGTTGGGAGGGGCTACGAGCAGTACTTC
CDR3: CSASPVVGRGYEQYF